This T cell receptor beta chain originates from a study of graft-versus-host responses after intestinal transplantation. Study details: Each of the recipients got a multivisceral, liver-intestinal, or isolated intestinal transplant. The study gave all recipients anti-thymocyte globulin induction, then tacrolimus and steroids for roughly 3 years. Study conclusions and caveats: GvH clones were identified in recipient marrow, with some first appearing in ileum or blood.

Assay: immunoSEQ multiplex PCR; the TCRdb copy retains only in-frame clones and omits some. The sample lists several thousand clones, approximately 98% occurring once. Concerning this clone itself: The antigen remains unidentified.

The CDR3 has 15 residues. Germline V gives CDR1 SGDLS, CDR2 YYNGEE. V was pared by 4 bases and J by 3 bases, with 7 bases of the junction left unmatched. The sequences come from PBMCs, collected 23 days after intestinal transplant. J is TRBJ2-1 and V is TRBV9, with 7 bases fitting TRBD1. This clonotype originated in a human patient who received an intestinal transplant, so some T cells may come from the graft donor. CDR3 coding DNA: TGTGCCAGCAGCCCGTGGGACAGCATCTACAATGAGCAGTTCTTC. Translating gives CASSPWDSIYNEQFF.